The 22 T cell receptor beta chains reported below all come from one sample, sequenced in a study of blood T cell repertoires in COVID-19. Libraries were prepared by immunoSEQ multiplex PCR; TCRdb keeps only in-frame clonotypes and omits some of them. This sample has some 150,000 clones, with 70% to 90% found just once. Input material: PBMCs or T cells enriched from blood (not recorded which). Receptors were obtained from a woman aged 18-29 years who had recovered from COVID-19.

The rearrangement joins TRBV28 to TRBJ2-7; 7 nucleotides match TRBD2. This CDR3 has 13 residues. Trimming took 7 bases from V and 4 from J; bases not matched to a gene: 7. Germline V gene data show CDR1 as MDHEN and CDR2 as SYDVKM. CDR3 protein: CASIGRSLYEQYF. The CDR3 nucleotides are TGTGCCAGCATCGGGAGGTCCTTATACGAGCAGTACTTC.

The chain employs TRBV28 and TRBJ1-6, with unresolved D. The CDR3 covers 15 residues. CDR1 MDHEN and CDR2 SYDVKM come from the germline V gene. Trimming left V 1 base short and J 8 bases short, with 12 bases between. CDR3 coding DNA: TGTGCCAGCAGTTTATATCGCGGGGTTTATTCACCCCTCCACTTT. This sequence encodes CASSLYRGVYSPLHF.

The CDR3 DNA sequence: TGTGCCAGCAGCCGAGGCTTGGTGGGCCAAGAGACCCAGTACTTC. Its protein is CASSRGLVGQETQYF. The chain is built from TRBV27 and TRBJ2-5; D not resolved. Deletions cut 6 bases from V and 1 base from J, with 15 bases between. The CDR3 sequence is 15 residues long. From germline, CDR1 is MNHEY and CDR2 SMNVEV (reference sequence).

The V and J genes are TRBV4-1 and TRBJ2-2; no firm D call. CDR1 MGHRA and CDR2 YSYEKL come from the germline V gene. V was shortened by 0 bases and J by 0 bases, with 11 bases between the two germline ends. CDR3 length: 17 amino acids. CDR3: CASSQDLGASNTGELFF. CDR3 sequence (DNA): TGCGCCAGCAGCCAAGATCTGGGCGCCTCGAACACCGGGGAGCTGTTTTTT.

V gene TRBV6-6 combines with J gene TRBJ2-5; possibly TRBD2 for D (5 bases). CDR3 length: 14 amino acids. V was shortened by 6 bases and J by 9 bases, with 20 bases between the two germline ends. Looked up from germline, CDR1 is MNHNY and CDR2 is SVGAGI (reference sequence). CDR3 DNA sequence: TGTGCCAGCAGAACCCGATTTGACCGAGGGTCCCAGTACTTC. Translation: CASRTRFDRGSQYF.

J is TRBJ2-2 and V is TRBV9, with TRBD2 identical over 8 bases. The junction had 15 bases not matched to a gene; V was cut back by 3 bases and J by 5 bases. Germline V CDR1 and CDR2: SGDLS, YYNGEE. The CDR3 spans 18 residues. The CDR3 coding sequence is TGTGCCAGCAGCGAGCCCCATACAGCGGGAGTTCTTACCGGGGAGCTGTTTTTT. This sequence encodes CASSEPHTAGVLTGELFF.

This clone was counted a single time. V is TRBV5-1 and J is TRBJ2-1, with a tentative D call TRBD2 (6 bases). The CDR3 sequence is 16 residues long. The germline V gene encodes CDR1 SGHRS and CDR2 YFSETQ. V dropped 4 bases and J dropped 6 bases, with 20 bases sitting between them. DNA for the CDR3: TGCGCCAGCAGCCTGCTTGGAGGGGCCCCGTCCAATGAGCAGTTCTTC. Translation: CASSLLGGAPSNEQFF.

The chain links TRBV4-1 to TRBJ2-4, with D possibly being TRBD1 (5 bases). Germline V gene lookup returns CDR1 MGHRA and CDR2 YSYEKL. Between the trimmed V and J ends, which lost 0 bases and 8 bases, there was a span of 17 bases. The length of the CDR3 is 16 residues. CDR3 region: CASSQDEGSAGYIQYF. The CDR3 bases are TGCGCCAGCAGCCAAGATGAAGGGTCTGCAGGGTACATTCAGTACTTC.

The V gene is TRBV19, the J gene TRBJ2-2; D not resolved. V was clipped by 3 bases and J by 8 bases, with 13 bases between them. CDR1 and CDR2 (germline): LNHDA, SQIVND (reference sequence). The CDR3 is 14 residues long. The CDR3 coding sequence is TGTGCCAGTAGTATGTCCAGTGTTTGGGGGGAGCTGTTTTTT. Amino acid sequence: CASSMSSVWGELFF.

The chain uses TRBV4-1 and TRBJ2-7; the match to TRBD1 covers 8 bases. The CDR3 extends over 20 amino acids. V was clipped by 4 bases and J by 0 bases; unmatched bases: 20. In germline, CDR1 is MGHRA, CDR2 YSYEKL. CDR3 residues: CASSRGTGGGRLPSSYEQYF. CDR3 nucleotide sequence: TGCGCCAGCAGCCGGGGGACAGGTGGAGGGAGGTTGCCGAGCTCCTACGAGCAGTACTTC.

This chain links TRBV4-1 with TRBJ1-3, with 8 nucleotides matching TRBD1. The CDR3 covers 20 residues. Trimming took 0 bases from V and 0 from J; bases not matched to a gene: 13. Germline values: CDR1 MGHRA, CDR2 YSYEKL. The CDR3 nucleotides are TGCGCCAGCAGCCAAGACGCAGGGGGCTACTACGCTAACTCTGGAAACACCATATATTTT. The encoded protein is CASSQDAGGYYANSGNTIYF.

The CDR3 coding sequence is TGTGCCAGCAGCCCAGGACTACAGACCACAGATACGCAGTATTTT. Translated, it gives CASSPGLQTTDTQYF. V and J are TRBV7-9 and TRBJ2-3, with D perhaps matching TRBD2 (6 bases). The germline V gene has CDR1 SEHNR and CDR2 FQNEAQ (reference sequence). The CDR3 has 15 residues. V shed 5 bases and J shed 2 bases, with 14 bases lying between them.

V usage is TRBV9 and J usage is TRBJ2-3; D possibly corresponds to TRBD2 (6 bases). Between the trimmed V and J ends, which lost 2 bases and 1 base, there was a span of 20 bases. There are 18 residues in the CDR3. Germline CDR1 and CDR2: SGDLS and YYNGEE. CDR3 sequence (DNA): TGTGCCAGCAGCGTCACACCGGGACTCGCGATCGGCACAGATACGCAGTATTTT. As protein: CASSVTPGLAIGTDTQYF.

The CDR3 DNA sequence: TGCGCCAGCAGCCAAGATCTGGCGGGAGCGTACGAGCAGTACTTC. Its translation: CASSQDLAGAYEQYF. This chain uses TRBV4-1 with TRBJ2-7; 7 bases line up with TRBD2. The J segment lost 4 bases and the V segment lost 0 bases, leaving 6 bases of the junction unmatched. The germline V gene has CDR1 MGHRA and CDR2 YSYEKL. The CDR3 has 15 residues.

This rearrangement joins TRBV6-4 to TRBJ2-1; 7 positions agree with TRBD2. Germline CDR1 is MRHNA and CDR2 is SNTAGT. V trimming: 7 bases; J trimming: 4 bases; junction bases outside the gene matches: 13. CDR3 size: 16 residues. The CDR3 loop reads CASIELGGLQYNEQFF. The DNA for the CDR3 is TGTGCCAGCATTGAACTTGGGGGACTACAATACAATGAGCAGTTCTTC.

J is TRBJ2-1 and V is TRBV19; 9 bases fit TRBD2. V lost 8 bases to trimming and J lost 5 bases; unmatched junction nucleotides: 10. Germline CDR1 LNHDA, CDR2 SQIVND (reference sequence). The CDR3 totals 15 residues. DNA of the CDR3: TGTGCCAGTGGTCCCGGACTAGCGACGAACAATGAGCAGTTCTTC. Translated: CASGPGLATNNEQFF. The variable domain in full, completed from reference TRBV19 and TRBJ2-1, reads DGGITQSPKYLFRKEGQNVTLSCEQNLNHDAMYWYRQDPGQGLRLIYYSQIVNDFQKGDIAEGYSVSREKKESFPLTVTSAQKNPTAFYLCASGPGLATNNEQFFGPGTRLTVL.

The rearrangement joins TRBV13 to TRBJ2-7, with 9 bases identical to TRBD1. Germline V gene data show CDR1 as PRHDT and CDR2 as FYEKMQ (reference sequence). With 5 bases clipped from V and 5 bases from J, the junction kept 4 bases outside the gene matches. This CDR3 comprises 13 residues. The CDR3 reads CASSMGQGDEQYF. In DNA, the CDR3 is TGTGCCAGCAGCATGGGACAGGGTGACGAGCAGTACTTC.

CDR3 DNA sequence: TGTGCCAGCTGGACTAGCGGGTTTACTGAGCAGTTCTTC. It codes for CASWTSGFTEQFF. V and J are TRBV7-9 and TRBJ2-1, with 11 bases fitting TRBD2. The V and J ends lost 8 bases and 9 bases, in that order; junction bases with no gene match: 6. The CDR3 extends over 13 amino acids. Germline V lookup: CDR1 SEHNR, CDR2 FQNEAQ (reference sequence).

This chain uses TRBV7-9 with TRBJ2-7; possibly TRBD2 for D (5 bases). The CDR3 consists of 12 residues. The ends were cut back, 0 bases at V and 13 bases at J, with 13 bases in the middle. Germline V gene sequence: CDR1 SEHNR, CDR2 FQNEAQ (reference sequence). The CDR3 coding sequence is TGTGCCAGCAGCTTAGCTGGACTTCTATTATACTTC. This gives the protein CASSLAGLLLYF.

The rearrangement uses TRBV7-9 and TRBJ2-7; TRBD1 is a possible D gene (5 bases). This CDR3 has 13 residues. The V gene lost 2 bases and the J gene lost 4 bases, with 9 bases spanning the gap. Germline V lookup: CDR1 SEHNR, CDR2 FQNEAQ (reference sequence). CDR3: CASSLRAGYEQYF. The CDR3 DNA reads TGTGCCAGCAGCTTAAGGGCAGGGTACGAGCAGTACTTC.

The chain is built from TRBV12-5 and TRBJ2-7; no reliable D call. The CDR3 consists of 13 residues. Per the germline V gene, CDR1 is LGHNT and CDR2 is FRNRAP. V shed 6 bases and J shed 3 bases, with 12 bases lying between them. The chain's CDR3 is CASGKSPGYEQYF. In DNA form, the CDR3 reads TGTGCTAGTGGCAAAAGCCCCGGCTACGAGCAGTACTTC.

This clone is medium-sized within its sample. V gene TRBV28 combines with J gene TRBJ1-5, with D unresolved. Germline CDR1 is MDHEN and CDR2 is SYDVKM. This CDR3 region has 13 residues. Trimming took 7 bases from V and 4 from J, leaving 11 bases between them. The CDR3 DNA follows: TGTGCCAGCAATCCTACAGCTAATCAGCCCCAGCATTTT. It is translated as CASNPTANQPQHF.